The source of this T cell receptor (beta chain) is a study of T cell changes during pregnancy in multiple sclerosis. Assay: immunoSEQ multiplex PCR; the TCRdb copy retains only in-frame clones and omits some. The sample includes about 52,000 clones, approximately 92% of them seen just once. Germline V gives CDR1 MNHNS, CDR2 SASEGT. The CDR3 is made up of 13 amino acids. V lost 1 base and J 4 bases, leaving 5 bases between the germline ends. The sequencing used CD4+ T cells from peripheral blood mononuclear cells, collected in the third trimester of pregnancy. This sequence was found in a female donor with multiple sclerosis, enrolled in a pregnancy study. The chain recombines TRBV6-1 with TRBJ1-3; D gene uncertain. CDR3 sequence reads: CASSEERGNTIYF. The CDR3 nucleotides are TGTGCCAGCAGTGAAGAACGGGGAAACACCATATATTTT.